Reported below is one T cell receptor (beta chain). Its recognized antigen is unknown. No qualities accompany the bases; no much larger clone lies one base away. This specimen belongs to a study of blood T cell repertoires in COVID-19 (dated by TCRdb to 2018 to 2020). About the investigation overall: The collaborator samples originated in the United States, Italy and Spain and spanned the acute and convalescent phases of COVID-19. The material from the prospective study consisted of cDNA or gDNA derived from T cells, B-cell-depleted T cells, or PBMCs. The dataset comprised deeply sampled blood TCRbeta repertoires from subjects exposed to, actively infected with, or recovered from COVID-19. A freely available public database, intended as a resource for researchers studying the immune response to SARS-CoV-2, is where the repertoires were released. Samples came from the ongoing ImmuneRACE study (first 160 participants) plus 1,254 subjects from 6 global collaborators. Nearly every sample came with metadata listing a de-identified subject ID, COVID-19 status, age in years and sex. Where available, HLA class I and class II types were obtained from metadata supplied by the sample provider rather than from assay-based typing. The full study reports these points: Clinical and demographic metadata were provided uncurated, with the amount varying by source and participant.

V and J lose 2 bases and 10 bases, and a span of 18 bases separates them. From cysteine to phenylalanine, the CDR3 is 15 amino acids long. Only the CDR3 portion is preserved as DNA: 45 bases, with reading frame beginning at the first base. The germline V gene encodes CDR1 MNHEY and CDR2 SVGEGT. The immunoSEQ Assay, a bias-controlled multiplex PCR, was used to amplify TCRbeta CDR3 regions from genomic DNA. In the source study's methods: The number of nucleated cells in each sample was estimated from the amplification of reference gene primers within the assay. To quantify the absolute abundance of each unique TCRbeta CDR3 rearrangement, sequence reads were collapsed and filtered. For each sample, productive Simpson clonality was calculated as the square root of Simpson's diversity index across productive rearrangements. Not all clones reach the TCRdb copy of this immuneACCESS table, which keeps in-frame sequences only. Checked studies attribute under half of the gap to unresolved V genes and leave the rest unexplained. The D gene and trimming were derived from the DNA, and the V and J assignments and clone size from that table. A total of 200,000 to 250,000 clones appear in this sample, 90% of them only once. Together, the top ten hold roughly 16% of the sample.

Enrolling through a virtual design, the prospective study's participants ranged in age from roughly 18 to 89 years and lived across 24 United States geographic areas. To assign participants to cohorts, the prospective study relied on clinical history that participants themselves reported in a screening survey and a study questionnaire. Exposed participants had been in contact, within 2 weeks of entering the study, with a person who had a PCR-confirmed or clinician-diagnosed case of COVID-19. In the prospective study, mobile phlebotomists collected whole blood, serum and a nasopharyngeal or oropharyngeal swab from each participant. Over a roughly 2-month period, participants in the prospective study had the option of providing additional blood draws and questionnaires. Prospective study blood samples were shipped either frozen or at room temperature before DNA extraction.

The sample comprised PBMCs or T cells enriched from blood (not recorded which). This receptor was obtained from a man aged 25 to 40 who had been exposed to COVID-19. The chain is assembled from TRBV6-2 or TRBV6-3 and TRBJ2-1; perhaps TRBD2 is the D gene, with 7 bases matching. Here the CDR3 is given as CASSYGGGPRDEQFF. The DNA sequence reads TGTGCCAGCAGTTACGGGGGGGGGCCGCGAGACGAGCAGTTCTTC.